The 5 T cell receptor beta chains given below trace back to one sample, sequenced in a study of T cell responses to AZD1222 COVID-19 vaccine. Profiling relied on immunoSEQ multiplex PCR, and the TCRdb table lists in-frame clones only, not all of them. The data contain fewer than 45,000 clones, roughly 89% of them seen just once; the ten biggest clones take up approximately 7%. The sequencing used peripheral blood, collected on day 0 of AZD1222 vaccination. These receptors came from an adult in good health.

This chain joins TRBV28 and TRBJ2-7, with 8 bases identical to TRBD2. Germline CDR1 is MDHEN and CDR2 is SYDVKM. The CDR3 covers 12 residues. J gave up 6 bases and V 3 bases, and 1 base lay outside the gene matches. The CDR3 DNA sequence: TGTGCCAGCAGTTTTCGGGGGGGCGAGCAGTACTTC. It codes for CASSFRGGEQYF.

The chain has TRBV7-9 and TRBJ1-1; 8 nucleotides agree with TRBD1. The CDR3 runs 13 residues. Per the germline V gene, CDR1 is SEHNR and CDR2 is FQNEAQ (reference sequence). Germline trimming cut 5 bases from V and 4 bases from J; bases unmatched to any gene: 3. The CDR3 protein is CASSPTGVTEAFF. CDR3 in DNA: TGTGCCAGCAGCCCGACAGGGGTCACTGAAGCTTTCTTT.

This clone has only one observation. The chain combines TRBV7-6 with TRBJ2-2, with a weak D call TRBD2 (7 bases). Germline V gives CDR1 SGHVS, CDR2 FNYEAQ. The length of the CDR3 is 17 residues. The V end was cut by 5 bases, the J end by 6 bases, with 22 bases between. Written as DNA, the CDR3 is TGTGCCAGCAGCCCAAGTGGGGGGGCCCTTCAGGCCGGGGAGCTGTTTTTT. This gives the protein CASSPSGGALQAGELFF.

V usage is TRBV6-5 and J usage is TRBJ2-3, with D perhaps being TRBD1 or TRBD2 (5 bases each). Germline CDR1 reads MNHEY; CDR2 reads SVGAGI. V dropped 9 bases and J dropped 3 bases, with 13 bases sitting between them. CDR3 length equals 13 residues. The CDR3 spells CASNGALTDTQYF. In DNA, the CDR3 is TGTGCCAGTAACGGGGCTCTTACAGATACGCAGTATTTT.

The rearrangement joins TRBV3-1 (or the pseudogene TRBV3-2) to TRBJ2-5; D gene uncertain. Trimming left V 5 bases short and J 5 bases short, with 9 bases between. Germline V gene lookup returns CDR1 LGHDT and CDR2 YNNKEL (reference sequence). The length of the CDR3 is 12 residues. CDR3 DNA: TGTGCCAGCAGCTTCCCGGGTGAGACCCAGTACTTC. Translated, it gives CASSFPGETQYF.